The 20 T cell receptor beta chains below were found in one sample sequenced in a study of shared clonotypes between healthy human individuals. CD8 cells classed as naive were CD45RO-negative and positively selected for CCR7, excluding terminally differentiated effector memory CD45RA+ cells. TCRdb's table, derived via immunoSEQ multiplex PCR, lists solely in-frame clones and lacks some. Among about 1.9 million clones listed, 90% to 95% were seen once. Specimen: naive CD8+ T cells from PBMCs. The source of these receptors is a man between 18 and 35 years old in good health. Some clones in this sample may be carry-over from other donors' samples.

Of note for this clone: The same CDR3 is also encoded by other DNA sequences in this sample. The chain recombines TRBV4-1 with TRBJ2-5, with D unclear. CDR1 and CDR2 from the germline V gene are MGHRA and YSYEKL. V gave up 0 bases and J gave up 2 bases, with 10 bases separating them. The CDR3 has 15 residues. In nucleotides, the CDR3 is TGCGCCAGCAGCCAAGATAGGAGATTACAAGAGACCCAGTACTTC. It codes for CASSQDRRLQETQYF.

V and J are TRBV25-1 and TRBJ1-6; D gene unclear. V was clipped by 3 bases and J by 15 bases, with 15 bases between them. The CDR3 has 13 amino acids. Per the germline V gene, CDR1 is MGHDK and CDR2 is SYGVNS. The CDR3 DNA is TGTGCCAGCAGTGATGTAGGGTCGCCCCGCCTCCACTTT. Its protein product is CASSDVGSPRLHF.

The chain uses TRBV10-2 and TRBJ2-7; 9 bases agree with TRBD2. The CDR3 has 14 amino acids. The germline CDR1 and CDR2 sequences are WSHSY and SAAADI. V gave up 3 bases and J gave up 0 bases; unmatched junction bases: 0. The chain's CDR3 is CASSEAGGSYEQYF. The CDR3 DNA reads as TGCGCCAGCAGTGAAGCGGGAGGCTCCTACGAGCAGTACTTC.

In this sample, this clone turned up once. The CDR3 nucleotides are TGTGCCAGCAGTCGGCGACCTAGCGGGAGCAACACCGGGGAGCTGTTTTTT. Its translation: CASSRRPSGSNTGELFF. The chain carries TRBV27 and TRBJ2-2, with 10 bases aligning to TRBD2. The length of the CDR3 is 17 residues. V dropped 5 bases and J dropped 2; count of bases not matched to a gene: 8. The V gene's germline CDR1 is MNHEY and CDR2 SMNVEV (reference sequence).

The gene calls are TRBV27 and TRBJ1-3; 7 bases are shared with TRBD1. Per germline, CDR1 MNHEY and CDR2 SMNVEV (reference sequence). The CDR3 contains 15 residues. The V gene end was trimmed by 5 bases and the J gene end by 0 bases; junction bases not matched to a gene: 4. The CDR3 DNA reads TGTGCCAGCAGTCCCCGACAGGGCTCTGGAAACACCATATATTTT. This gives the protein CASSPRQGSGNTIYF.

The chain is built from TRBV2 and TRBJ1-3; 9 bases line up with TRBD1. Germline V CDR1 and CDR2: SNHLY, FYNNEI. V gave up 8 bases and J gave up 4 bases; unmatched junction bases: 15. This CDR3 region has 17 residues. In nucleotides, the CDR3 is TGTGCCAGCTATACCAACCCTGACAGGGGGACGGGAAACACCATATATTTT. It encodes CASYTNPDRGTGNTIYF.

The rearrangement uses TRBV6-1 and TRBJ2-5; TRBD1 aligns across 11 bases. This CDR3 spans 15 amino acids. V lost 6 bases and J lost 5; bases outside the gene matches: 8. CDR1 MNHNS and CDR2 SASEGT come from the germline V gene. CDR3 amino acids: CASRPDRGLGETQYF. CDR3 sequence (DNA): TGTGCCAGCAGACCGGACAGGGGGCTTGGCGAGACCCAGTACTTC.

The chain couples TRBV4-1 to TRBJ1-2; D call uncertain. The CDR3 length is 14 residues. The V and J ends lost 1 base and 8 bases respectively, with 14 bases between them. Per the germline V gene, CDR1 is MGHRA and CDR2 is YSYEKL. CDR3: CASSQVGLEPGYTF. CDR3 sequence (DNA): TGCGCCAGCAGCCAAGTTGGTTTGGAACCGGGCTACACCTTC.

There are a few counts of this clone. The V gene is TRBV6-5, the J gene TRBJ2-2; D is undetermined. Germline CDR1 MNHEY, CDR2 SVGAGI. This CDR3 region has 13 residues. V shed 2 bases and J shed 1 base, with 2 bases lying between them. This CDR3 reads CASSYKNTGELFF. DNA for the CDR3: TGTGCCAGCAGTTACAAGAACACCGGGGAGCTGTTTTTT.

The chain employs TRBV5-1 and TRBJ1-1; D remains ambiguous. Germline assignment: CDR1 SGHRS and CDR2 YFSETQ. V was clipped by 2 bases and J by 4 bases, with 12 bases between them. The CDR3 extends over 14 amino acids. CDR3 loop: CASSFAGGFTEAFF. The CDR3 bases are TGCGCCAGCAGCTTCGCAGGCGGATTCACTGAAGCTTTCTTT.

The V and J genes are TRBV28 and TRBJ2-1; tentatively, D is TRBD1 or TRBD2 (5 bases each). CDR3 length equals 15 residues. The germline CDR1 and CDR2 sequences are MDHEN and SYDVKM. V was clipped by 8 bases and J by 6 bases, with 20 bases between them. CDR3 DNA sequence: TGTGCCAGCCAATCCCCGGGGCCACCACTCAATGAGCAGTTCTTC. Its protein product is CASQSPGPPLNEQFF.

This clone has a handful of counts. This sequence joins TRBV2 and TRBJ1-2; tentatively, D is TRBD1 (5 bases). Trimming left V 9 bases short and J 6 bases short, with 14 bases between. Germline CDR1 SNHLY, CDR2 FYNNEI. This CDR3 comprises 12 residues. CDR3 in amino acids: CASIDSTNGYTF. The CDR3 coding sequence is TGTGCCAGTATTGACAGTACAAATGGCTACACCTTC.

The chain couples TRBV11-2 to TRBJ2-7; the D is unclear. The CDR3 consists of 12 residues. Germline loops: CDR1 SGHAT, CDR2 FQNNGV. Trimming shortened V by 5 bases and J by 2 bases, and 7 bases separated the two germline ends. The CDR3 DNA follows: TGTGCCAGCAGCCCCGTGCCCTACGAGCAGTACTTC. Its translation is CASSPVPYEQYF.

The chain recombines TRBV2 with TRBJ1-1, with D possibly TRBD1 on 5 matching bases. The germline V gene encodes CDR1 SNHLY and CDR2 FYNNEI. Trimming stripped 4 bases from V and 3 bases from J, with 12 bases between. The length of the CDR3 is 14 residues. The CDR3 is CASSVGGWDTEAFF. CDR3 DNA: TGTGCCAGCAGTGTTGGGGGATGGGACACTGAAGCTTTCTTT.

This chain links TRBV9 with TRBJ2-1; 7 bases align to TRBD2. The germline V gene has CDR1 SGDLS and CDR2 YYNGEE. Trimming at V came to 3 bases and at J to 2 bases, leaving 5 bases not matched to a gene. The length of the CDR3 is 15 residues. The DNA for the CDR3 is TGTGCCAGCAGCGACGGGGGAGGGACCTACAATGAGCAGTTCTTC. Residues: CASSDGGGTYNEQFF.

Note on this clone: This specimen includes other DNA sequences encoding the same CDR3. Here the CDR3 DNA reads TGTGCCAGCAGTTTACTCGGGACAGGGGGCGAGCAGTACTTC. Its protein product is CASSLLGTGGEQYF. V and J are TRBV27 and TRBJ2-7; 11 bases map to TRBD1. J gave up 6 bases and V 2 bases, and 3 bases lay outside the gene matches. In germline, CDR1 is MNHEY, CDR2 SMNVEV (reference sequence). CDR3 length: 14 amino acids.

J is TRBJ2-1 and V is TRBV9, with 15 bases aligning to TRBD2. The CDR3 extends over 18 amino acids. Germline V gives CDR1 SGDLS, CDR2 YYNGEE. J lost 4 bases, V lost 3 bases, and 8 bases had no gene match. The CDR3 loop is CASSGRTSGRGDYNEQFF. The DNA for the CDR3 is TGTGCCAGCAGCGGACGGACTAGCGGGAGGGGCGATTACAATGAGCAGTTCTTC.

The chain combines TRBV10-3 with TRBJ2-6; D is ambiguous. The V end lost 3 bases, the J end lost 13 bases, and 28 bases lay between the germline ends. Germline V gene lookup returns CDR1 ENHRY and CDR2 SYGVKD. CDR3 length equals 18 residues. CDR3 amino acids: CAISEMGVGHYSVRVLTF. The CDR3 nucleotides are TGTGCCATCAGTGAAATGGGTGTGGGTCATTACTCCGTACGGGTCCTGACTTTC.

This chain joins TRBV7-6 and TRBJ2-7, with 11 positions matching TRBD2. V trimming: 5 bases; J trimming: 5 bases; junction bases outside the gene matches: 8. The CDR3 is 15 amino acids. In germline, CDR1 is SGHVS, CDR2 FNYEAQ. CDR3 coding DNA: TGTGCCAGCAGCCGAAGACTAGCGGGATTCGACGAGCAGTACTTC. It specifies CASSRRLAGFDEQYF.

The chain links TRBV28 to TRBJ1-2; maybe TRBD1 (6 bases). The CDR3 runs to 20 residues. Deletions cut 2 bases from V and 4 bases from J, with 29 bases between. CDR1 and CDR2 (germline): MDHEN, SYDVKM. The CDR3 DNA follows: TGTGCCAGCAGTTTACCCCTCCTGGCGGACAGTAGGGAGATGGGCTATGGCTACACCTTC. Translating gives CASSLPLLADSREMGYGYTF.